A selection of T cell receptor beta chains follows, all from one sample in a study of response to subunit inactivated influenza vaccine. TCRdb re-called the RT-PCR reads through MiXCR, storing one row per CDR3 protein. The table records about 540,000 distinct CDR3 sequences, approximately 20% of them present only once. These same records also appear under a second study, on T cells expressing NK-cell markers.

The sample was CD4+ T cells sorted from PBMCs, taken about 13 days after vaccination. These receptors came from a middle-aged man who received an inactivated influenza vaccine. CDR3s include the opening cysteine and the closing phenylalanine or tryptophan. D genes are given only for firm matches. Size values are once, few and many counts, or a class for expanded clones, and some rows have none.

>.|few|TRBV20-1|TRBJ2-7
CSAQKDRQYF
TGCAGTGCCCAAAAGGACAGGCAGTACTTC
>TRBD2|.|TRBV20-1|TRBJ2-1
CSASRGGGPNEQFF
TGCAGTGCTAGCCGGGGGGGAGGGCCCAATGAGCAGTTCTTC
>TRBD1|few|TRBV7-9|TRBJ1-2
CASSSEAQGGGYTF
TGTGCCAGCAGCTCCGAAGCCCAGGGGGGTGGCTACACCTTC
>TRBD1|.|TRBV5-1|TRBJ1-1
CASREWRGRVTEAFF
TGCGCCAGCAGAGAATGGAGGGGGCGGGTCACTGAAGCTTTCTTT
>.|.|TRBV12-3/TRBV12-4|TRBJ2-1
CASSLVGLNSHNEQFF
TGTGCCAGCAGTTTAGTAGGTCTAAACTCCCACAATGAGCAGTTCTTC
>.|few|TRBV29-1|TRBJ1-2
CSVEGQENYGYTF
TGCAGCGTTGAAGGACAGGAGAACTATGGCTACACCTTC
>.|.|TRBV4-3|TRBJ2-1
CASSRQLTLEQFF
TGCGCCAGCAGCCGGCAGTTAACCTTAGAGCAGTTCTTC
>.|.|TRBV30|TRBJ1-2
CAWIPRGRSDGYTF
TGTGCCTGGATCCCACGGGGCAGGTCGGATGGCTACACCTTC
>.|few|TRBV6-2/TRBV6-3|TRBJ2-7
CASSPIAGVYEQYF
TGTGCCAGTTCCCCAATCGCCGGGGTCTACGAGCAGTACTTC
>TRBD1|few|TRBV5-1|TRBJ2-5
CASSLGPQGAQETQYF
TGCGCCAGCAGCTTGGGACCCCAGGGGGCGCAAGAGACCCAGTACTTC
>.|.|TRBV20-1|TRBJ1-1
CSAREPRTLNTEAFF
TGCAGTGCTAGAGAACCAAGAACACTGAACACTGAAGCTTTCTTT
>.|.|TRBV11-2|TRBJ2-1
CASSLDMHNEQFF
TGTGCCAGCAGCTTAGATATGCACAATGAGCAGTTCTTC
>TRBD2|.|TRBV10-3|TRBJ2-7
CAISLSSGSSYEQYF
TGTGCCATCAGTCTTAGTAGCGGGAGCTCCTACGAGCAGTACTTC
>.|.|TRBV5-1|TRBJ1-4
CASSLEGREFEKLFF
TGCGCCAGCAGCTTGGAGGGCAGGGAGTTTGAAAAACTGTTTTTT
>TRBD1|.|TRBV6-5|TRBJ2-5
CASSHKRGRETQYF
TGTGCCAGCAGTCACAAAAGGGGGCGGGAGACCCAGTACTTC
>.|.|TRBV6-1|TRBJ2-5
CASSPGVRDETQYF
TGTGCCAGCAGTCCCGGAGTTAGGGATGAGACCCAGTACTTC
>TRBD1|.|TRBV7-2|TRBJ1-5
CASGDRVNQPQHF
TGTGCCAGCGGGGACAGGGTAAATCAGCCCCAGCATTTT
>.|few|TRBV10-2|TRBJ1-4
CASKTTAATNEKLFF
TGCGCCAGTAAAACGACAGCCGCAACTAATGAAAAACTGTTTTTT
>TRBD1|.|TRBV5-5|TRBJ2-2
CASSSTGQGSTGELFF
TGTGCCAGCAGCTCAACCGGACAGGGGAGCACCGGGGAGCTGTTTTTT
>TRBD1|.|TRBV28|TRBJ1-6
CASIRDRVNSPLHF
TGTGCCAGCATCCGGGACAGGGTCAATTCACCCCTCCACTTT
>TRBD1|.|TRBV5-1|TRBJ2-3
CASSDRTGVADTQYF
TGCGCCAGCAGCGACAGGACAGGGGTGGCAGATACGCAGTATTTT
>TRBD2|.|TRBV4-2|TRBJ2-1
CASSQDRTSTDNEQFF
TGTGCCAGCAGCCAAGACAGGACTAGCACAGACAATGAGCAGTTCTTC
>.|once|TRBV20-1|TRBJ2-2
CSAYGGPLNTGELFF
TGCAGTGCGTACGGGGGGCCCTTGAACACCGGGGAGCTGTTTTTT
>TRBD1|few|TRBV3-1|TRBJ1-1
CASSRTGDDGEAFF
TGTGCCAGCAGCCGGACAGGGGACGACGGTGAAGCTTTCTTT
>TRBD1|.|TRBV11-1|TRBJ1-2
CASSLTTGDGYTF
TGTGCCAGCAGCTTAACGACAGGGGACGGCTACACCTTC
>.|few|TRBV6-2/TRBV6-3|TRBJ1-4
CASGLGGLEEKLFF
TGTGCCAGCGGACTCGGGGGGCTGGAGGAAAAACTGTTTTTT
>TRBD1|.|TRBV6-2/TRBV6-3|TRBJ1-2
CASTKEGATYGYTF
TGTGCCAGCACCAAAGAGGGGGCAACCTATGGCTACACCTTC
>TRBD2|.|TRBV12-3/TRBV12-4|TRBJ2-3
CASSSRTSRHTDTQYF
TGTGCCAGCAGTTCCAGGACTAGCAGACACACAGATACGCAGTATTTT
>TRBD1|.|TRBV7-6|TRBJ2-5
CASSRRQGYETQYF
TGTGCCAGCAGCCGGAGACAGGGGTACGAGACCCAGTACTTC